This passage covers 17 T cell receptor beta chains from one sample sequenced in a study of regulatory T cells in long-lasting Graves disease. The time point: newly diagnosed GD, antithyroid drugs for less than 3 months. RNA from PBMCs was the source of the TCR library. Construction of TCR beta libraries relied on iRepertoire HTBI primers and on Arm-PCR targeting CDR3 regions. Each CDR3 protein is one row after TCRdb ran MiXCR on the multiplex PCR reads. The sample records around 470,000 distinct CDR3 sequences, around 15% being singletons. This sample also appeared in a second study, on T cells in Graves' hyperthyroidism and ophthalmopathy.

The sequencing here drew on peripheral blood mononuclear cells (PBMCs), taken at new diagnosis, from a patient treated with antithyroid drugs. Receptors were obtained from a woman aged 45-60 years with Graves disease.

This clonotype has ten or more counts. The chain carries TRBV6-2 or TRBV6-3 and TRBJ2-7; no clear D. V was clipped by 7 bases and J by 3 bases, with 10 bases between them. The CDR3 is 12 amino acids. The V gene's germline CDR1 is MNHEY and CDR2 SVGEGT. CDR3 residues: CASTNMDYEQYF. The CDR3 nucleotides are TGTGCCAGCACCAATATGGACTACGAGCAGTACTTC.

The genes are TRBV5-4 and TRBJ2-6; perhaps D is TRBD1 or TRBD2 (5 bases each). Trimming shortened V by 3 bases and J by 4 bases, and 20 bases separated the two germline ends. The CDR3 length is 18 residues. The germline CDR1 and CDR2 sequences are SGHNT and YYREEE (reference sequence). CDR3: CASSSPLEGLGGANVLTF. The CDR3 DNA reads TGTGCCAGCAGCTCCCCCCTTGAGGGGCTGGGAGGGGCCAACGTCCTGACTTTC.

This clonotype was picked up a small number of times. The J gene is TRBJ1-2, the V gene TRBV2; 8 positions agree with TRBD1. Germline V gene sequence: CDR1 SNHLY, CDR2 FYNNEI. V shed 11 bases and J 8 bases; nucleotides not matched to a gene: 13. The CDR3 contains 13 residues. The DNA for the CDR3 is TGTGCCGGAACGACAGGGGAGATGGAGGGCTACACCTTC. Protein: CAGTTGEMEGYTF.

This clonotype showed up many times. The V call is TRBV28, the J call TRBJ1-2; 8 nucleotides align to TRBD1. V gave up 5 bases and J gave up 7 bases; unmatched junction bases: 15. CDR3 length: 16 residues. The germline CDR1 and CDR2 sequences are MDHEN and SYDVKM. The CDR3 DNA reads as TGTGCCAGCAGTCCCCCGGGACAGGCGTTCTTCTTTGGCTACACCTTC. This gives the protein CASSPPGQAFFFGYTF.

This clonotype was recorded many times. The rearrangement joins TRBV5-1 to TRBJ2-1; TRBD2 agrees at 12 bases. Germline V gene lookup returns CDR1 SGHRS and CDR2 YFSETQ. Germline trimming cut 0 bases from V and 4 bases from J; bases unmatched to any gene: 2. The CDR3 is made up of 16 amino acids. CDR3: CASSLGTSGVYNEQFF. The DNA of the CDR3 is TGCGCCAGCAGCTTGGGGACTAGCGGGGTTTACAATGAGCAGTTCTTC.

This clonotype was detected many times. V and J are TRBV28 and TRBJ1-5, with D hard to call. Germline V gene data show CDR1 as MDHEN and CDR2 as SYDVKM. This CDR3 has 15 amino acids. V was pared by 5 bases and J by 0 bases, with 11 bases between. CDR3 residues: CASSQYVYSNQPQHF. DNA of the CDR3: TGTGCCAGCAGTCAATACGTTTATAGCAATCAGCCCCAGCATTTT.

The chain uses TRBV6-2 or TRBV6-3 and TRBJ2-5, with D tentatively TRBD1 (5 bases). V lost 4 bases and J 1 base, leaving 10 bases between the germline ends. This CDR3 has 14 amino acids. CDR1 is MNHEY and CDR2 is SVGEGT in the germline V gene. CDR3 sequence reads: CASSSQTAQETQYF. CDR3 nucleotide sequence: TGTGCCAGCAGTTCCCAGACAGCCCAAGAGACCCAGTACTTC.

This clonotype was recorded a few times. The chain employs TRBV20-1 and TRBJ2-5; possibly TRBD1 or TRBD2 for D (5 bases each). Germline V gives CDR1 DFQATT, CDR2 SNEGSKA (reference sequence). The CDR3 length is 15 residues. V lost 0 bases to trimming and J lost 5 bases, with 16 bases between them. As DNA, the CDR3 is TGCAGTGCTAGAGATTATGTGAGGGGTGTGGAGACCCAGTACTTC. As protein: CSARDYVRGVETQYF.

This clonotype was seen ten or more times. The chain combines TRBV6-2 or TRBV6-3 with TRBJ2-7, with D uncertain. The CDR3 covers 14 residues. The ends were cut back, 5 bases at V and 2 bases at J, with 13 bases in the middle. Germline CDR1 MNHEY, CDR2 SVGEGT. CDR3 sequence reads: CASSEDPITYEQYF. The CDR3 DNA reads as TGTGCCAGCAGTGAAGATCCTATAACCTACGAGCAGTACTTC.

On this clonotype: A much larger clone is a single base away; this may be a read error. This chain uses TRBV12-3 or TRBV12-4 with TRBJ2-1; 13 nucleotides align to TRBD2. The CDR3 is 17 amino acids. The J segment lost 13 bases and the V segment lost 7 bases, leaving 19 bases of the junction unmatched. CDR3 nucleotides: TGTGCCAGCAACTACAGGGGACTAGCGGGGTACCAAGAGACCCAGTTCTTC. This codes for CASNYRGLAGYQETQFF.

This clonotype was recorded at least ten times. The chain carries TRBV12-3 or TRBV12-4 and TRBJ2-3, with 7 bases that match TRBD2. V trimming: 3 bases; J trimming: 1 base; junction bases outside the gene matches: 1. CDR3 length: 14 amino acids. CDR3 protein: CASSFAGGTDTQYF. The CDR3 DNA reads as TGTGCCAGCAGTTTTGCGGGAGGCACAGATACGCAGTATTTT.

The chain couples TRBV18 to TRBJ1-2; D call uncertain. This CDR3 region has 14 residues. V gave up 5 bases and J gave up 0 bases, with 10 bases separating them. Germline V gene sequence: CDR1 KGHSH, CDR2 LQKENI. The CDR3 region has the DNA TGTGCCAGCTCAGAAAGAGGTTCTAACTATGGCTACACCTTC. It encodes CASSERGSNYGYTF.

This clonotype showed up many times. This chain joins TRBV29-1 and TRBJ2-3; 7 bases align to TRBD2. Per germline, CDR1 SQVTM and CDR2 ANQGSEA. The CDR3 consists of 13 residues. V gave up 7 bases and J gave up 5 bases; unmatched junction bases: 9. CDR3 in amino acids: CSALAEMGDTQYF. DNA for the CDR3: TGCAGCGCCCTAGCGGAGATGGGAGATACGCAGTATTTT.

The chain has TRBV12-3 or TRBV12-4 and TRBJ2-5; D possibly uses TRBD1 or TRBD2 (7 bases each). The CDR3 runs to 14 residues. Trimming removed 10 bases at V and 0 bases at J, with 15 bases between. For the CDR3, the DNA is TGTGCCACTGGGGAGGGGGCTTACCAAGAGACCCAGTACTTC. This codes for CATGEGAYQETQYF.

This clonotype has ten or more counts. This chain uses TRBV13 with TRBJ2-1, with TRBD1 as a possible D gene (5 bases). Trimming pared 7 bases from V and 0 bases from J, leaving 13 bases between. The CDR3 covers 15 residues. The germline gives CDR1 PRHDT, CDR2 FYEKMQ (reference sequence). The CDR3 protein is CASTRQLSSYNEQFF. The CDR3 DNA reads as TGTGCCAGCACCCGACAGCTGAGCTCCTACAATGAGCAGTTCTTC.

This clonotype was seen only a few times. The J gene is TRBJ1-5, the V gene TRBV7-9; D is unresolved. Germline CDR1 reads SEHNR; CDR2 reads FQNEAQ (reference sequence). V lost 1 base, J lost 4 bases, and 11 bases lay in between. The CDR3 contains 15 residues. For the CDR3, the DNA is TGTGCCAGCAGCTTAGGCTCGAGTGGGAATCAGCCCCAGCATTTT. Translating it yields CASSLGSSGNQPQHF.

The V and J genes are TRBV3-1 and TRBJ2-1; D could derive from TRBD1 or TRBD2 (6 bases each). The CDR3 covers 15 residues. Trimming stripped 1 base from V and 7 bases from J, with 14 bases between. Germline CDR1 LGHDT, CDR2 YNNKEL (reference sequence). The CDR3 loop reads CASSQVSGGGNEQFF. The CDR3 DNA is TGTGCCAGCAGCCAAGTTAGCGGAGGGGGGAATGAGCAGTTCTTC.